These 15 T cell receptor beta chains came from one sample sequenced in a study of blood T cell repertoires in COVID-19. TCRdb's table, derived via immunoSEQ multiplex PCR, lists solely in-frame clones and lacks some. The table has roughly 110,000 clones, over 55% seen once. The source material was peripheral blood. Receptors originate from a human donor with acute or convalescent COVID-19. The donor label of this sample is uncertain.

The CDR3 reads CASSRTGGQGSYEQYF. CDR3 nucleotide sequence: TGCGCCAGCAGCAGGACAGGGGGGCAAGGCTCCTACGAGCAGTACTTC. This chain uses TRBV5-1 with TRBJ2-7, with 10 bases lining up with TRBD1. Germline V gene lookup returns CDR1 SGHRS and CDR2 YFSETQ. Trimming took 4 bases from V and 0 from J; bases not matched to a gene: 7. The CDR3 loop spans 16 amino acids. The full variable domain, its missing parts supplied by reference TRBV5-1 and TRBJ2-7, is KAGVTQTPRYLIKTRGQQVTLSCSPISGHRSVSWYQQTPGQGLQFLFEYFSETQRNKGNFPGRFSGRQFSNSRSEMNVSTLELGDSALYLCASSRTGGQGSYEQYFGPGTRLTVT.

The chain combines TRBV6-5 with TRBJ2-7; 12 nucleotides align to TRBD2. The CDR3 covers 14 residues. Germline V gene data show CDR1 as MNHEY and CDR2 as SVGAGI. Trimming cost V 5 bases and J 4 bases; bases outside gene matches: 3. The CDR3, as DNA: TGTGCCAGCAGTACTAGCGGGGGGAGATACGAGCAGTACGTC. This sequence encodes CASSTSGGRYEQYV.

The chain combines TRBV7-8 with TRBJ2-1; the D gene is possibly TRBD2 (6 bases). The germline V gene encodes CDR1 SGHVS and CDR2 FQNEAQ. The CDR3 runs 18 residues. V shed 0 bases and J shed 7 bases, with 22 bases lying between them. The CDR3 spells CASSLAPGTGETGNEQFF. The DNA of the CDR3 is TGTGCCAGCAGCTTAGCCCCGGGGACGGGGGAAACGGGTAATGAGCAGTTCTTC.

CDR3 DNA: TGTGCCACCACGAAGGGGCCAGGTTCACCCCTCCACTTT. This translates into CATTKGPGSPLHF. The V gene is TRBV24-1, the J gene TRBJ1-6; the D gene is possibly TRBD1 (5 bases). V gave up 8 bases and J gave up 9 bases, with 13 bases separating them. Germline V lookup: CDR1 KGHDR, CDR2 SFDVKD. The CDR3 loop spans 13 amino acids.

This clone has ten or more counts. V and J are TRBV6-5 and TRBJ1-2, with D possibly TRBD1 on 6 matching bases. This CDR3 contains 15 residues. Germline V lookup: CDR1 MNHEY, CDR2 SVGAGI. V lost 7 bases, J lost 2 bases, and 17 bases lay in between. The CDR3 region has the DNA TGTGCCAGCACCCCCAGGAGGACAGAGAACTATGGCTACACCTTC. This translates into CASTPRRTENYGYTF.

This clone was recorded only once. The DNA for the CDR3 is TGTGCCAGCAGTTACCGGACAGGGGAGGTCTACGAGCAGTACTTC. It encodes CASSYRTGEVYEQYF. V and J are TRBV21-1 and TRBJ2-7; the table gives TRBD1 as D, unverified against the DNA. TRBV21-1 is a pseudogene segment. The CDR3 runs 15 residues.

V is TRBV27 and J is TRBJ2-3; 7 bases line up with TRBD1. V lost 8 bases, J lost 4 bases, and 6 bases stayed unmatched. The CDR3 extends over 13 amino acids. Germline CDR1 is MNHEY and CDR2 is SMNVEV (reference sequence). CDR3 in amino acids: CASRKQGPDTQYF. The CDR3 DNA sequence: TGTGCCAGCCGTAAACAGGGGCCAGATACGCAGTATTTT.

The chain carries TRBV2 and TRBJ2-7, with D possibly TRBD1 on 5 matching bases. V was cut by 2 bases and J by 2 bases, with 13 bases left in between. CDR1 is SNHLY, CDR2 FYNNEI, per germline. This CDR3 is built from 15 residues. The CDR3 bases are TGTGCCAGCAGTGAACTTCCGGACATCACCTACGAGCAGTACGTC. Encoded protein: CASSELPDITYEQYV.

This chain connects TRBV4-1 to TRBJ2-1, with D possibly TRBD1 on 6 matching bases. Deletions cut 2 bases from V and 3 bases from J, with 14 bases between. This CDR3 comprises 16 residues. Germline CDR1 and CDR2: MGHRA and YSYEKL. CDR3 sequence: CASSQRTVTLYNEQFF. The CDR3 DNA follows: TGCGCCAGCAGCCAAAGGACAGTCACGCTCTACAATGAGCAGTTCTTC.

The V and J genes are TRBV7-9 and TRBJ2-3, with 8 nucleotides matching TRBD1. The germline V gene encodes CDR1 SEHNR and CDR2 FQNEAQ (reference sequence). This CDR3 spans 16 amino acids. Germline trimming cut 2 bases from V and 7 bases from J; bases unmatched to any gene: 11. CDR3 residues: CASSLTVVRGLNTQYF. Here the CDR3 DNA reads TGTGCCAGCAGCTTAACGGTGGTCAGGGGGCTTAATACGCAGTATTTT.

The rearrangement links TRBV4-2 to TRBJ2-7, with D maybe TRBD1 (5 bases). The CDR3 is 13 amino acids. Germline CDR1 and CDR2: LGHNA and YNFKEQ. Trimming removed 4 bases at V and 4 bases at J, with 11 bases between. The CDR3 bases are TGTGCCAGCAGCCCAGTTAGGGGATACGAGCAGTACTTC. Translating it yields CASSPVRGYEQYF.

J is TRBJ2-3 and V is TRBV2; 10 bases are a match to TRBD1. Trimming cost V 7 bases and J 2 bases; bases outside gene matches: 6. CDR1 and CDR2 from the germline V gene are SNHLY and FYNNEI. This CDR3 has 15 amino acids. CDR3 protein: CASTVDRGPTDTQYF. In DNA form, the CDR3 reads TGTGCCAGCACCGTCGACAGGGGGCCCACAGATACGCAGTATTTT.

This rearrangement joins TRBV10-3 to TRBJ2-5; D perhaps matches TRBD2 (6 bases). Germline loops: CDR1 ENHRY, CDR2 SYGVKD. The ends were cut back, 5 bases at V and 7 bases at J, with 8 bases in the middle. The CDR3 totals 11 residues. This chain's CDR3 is CAISSGGTQYF. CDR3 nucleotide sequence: TGTGCCATCAGTTCCGGGGGGACCCAGTACTTC.

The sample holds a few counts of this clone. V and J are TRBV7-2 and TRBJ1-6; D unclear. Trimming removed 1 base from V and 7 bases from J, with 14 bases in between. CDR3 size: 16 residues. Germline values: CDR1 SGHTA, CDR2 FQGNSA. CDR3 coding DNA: TGTGCCAGCAGCTTAGAGCCAGGTCCTTGGAATTCACCCCTCCACTTT. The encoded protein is CASSLEPGPWNSPLHF.

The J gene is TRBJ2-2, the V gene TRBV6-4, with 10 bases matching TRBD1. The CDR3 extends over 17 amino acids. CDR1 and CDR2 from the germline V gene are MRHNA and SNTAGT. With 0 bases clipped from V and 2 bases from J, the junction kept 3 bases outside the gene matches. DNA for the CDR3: TGTGCCAGCAGTGACTCGACAGGGGGCCATAACACCGGGGAGCTGTTTTTT. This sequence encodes CASSDSTGGHNTGELFF.